This T cell receptor beta chain was captured in a study of blood T cell repertoires in COVID-19. Data came from immunoSEQ multiplex PCR; TCRdb stores just in-frame clones and leaves some out. The sample shows 150,000 to 200,000 clones, around 85% of them seen only once. The V and J ends lost 6 bases and 1 base respectively, with 19 bases between them. Per germline, CDR1 SQVTM and CDR2 ANQGSEA. The CDR3 is made up of 16 amino acids. The receptor comes from a middle-aged man who had recovered from COVID-19. The chain carries TRBV29-1 and TRBJ2-1, with D possibly being TRBD2 (5 bases). Sequencing was performed on PBMCs or T cells enriched from blood (not recorded which). CDR3 region: CSVDGANAGSYNEQFF. The CDR3 DNA reads as TGCAGCGTCGACGGAGCAAACGCGGGTTCCTACAATGAGCAGTTCTTC.